The rows below give T cell receptor beta chains drawn from one sample of a study of blood T cell repertoires in COVID-19. TCRdb keeps only in-frame clones here, not all; method: immunoSEQ multiplex PCR. This table has some 170,000 clones, under 90% appearing once. Sequenced input: peripheral blood. The receptors derive from a woman of 80 years or more with acute or convalescent COVID-19. The CDR3 runs from the conserved cysteine through the conserved F or W. A D gene is named only where the DNA matches it firmly. Only some rows state a clone size, as once, few, many or a class for expanded clones.

>.|TRBV14|.|TRBJ2-5
CASSLWSRETQYF
TGTGCCAGCAGCCTATGGTCCCGGGAGACCCAGTACTTC
>.|TRBV5-1|.|TRBJ2-2
CASSLVPNTGELFF
TGCGCCAGCAGCTTGGTCCCTAACACCGGGGAGCTGTTTTTT
>few|TRBV6-2/TRBV6-3|.|TRBJ1-1
CASSYTLMWLRRGTEAFF
TGTGCCAGCAGTTACACACTGATGTGGTTGCGCAGGGGCACTGAAGCTTTCTTT
>.|TRBV27|.|TRBJ1-2
CASSLGGRNGYTF
TGTGCCAGCAGTTTGGGGGGTAGAAATGGCTACACCTTC
>few|TRBV20-1|TRBD2|TRBJ2-7
CSGGTTYEQYF
TGCAGTGGTGGGACTACCTACGAGCAGTACTTC
>.|TRBV19|.|TRBJ2-4
CASTQGTKNIQYF
TGTGCCAGTACCCAGGGAACCAAAAACATTCAGTACTTC
>.|TRBV4-1|TRBD2|TRBJ2-3
CASSQDRAFSGRWPDTQYF
TGCGCCAGCAGCCAAGATAGGGCCTTTAGCGGGAGGTGGCCAGATACGCAGTATTTT
>.|TRBV19|TRBD2|TRBJ2-1
CASSTSLAGGSSYNEQFF
TGTGCCAGTAGTACGTCTCTAGCGGGCGGAAGCTCCTACAATGAGCAGTTCTTC
>.|TRBV6-5|TRBD1|TRBJ2-3
CASRKGQGAIDTQYF
TGTGCCAGCAGAAAGGGACAGGGGGCTATAGATACGCAGTATTTT
>.|TRBV9|TRBD1|TRBJ2-3
CASSTDEGAPEDTQYF
TGTGCCAGCAGTACAGACGAGGGGGCTCCTGAAGATACGCAGTATTTT
>.|TRBV2|.|TRBJ2-1
CASSVNRQYDEQFF
TGTGCCAGCAGTGTAAACAGACAGTACGATGAGCAGTTCTTC
>.|TRBV7-3|TRBD1|TRBJ2-1
CASSSQGEEQFF
TGTGCCAGCAGCTCACAGGGGGAGGAGCAGTTCTTC
>once|TRBV28|.|TRBJ1-4
CATAGGGWKLFF
TGTGCCACCGCTGGGGGGGGTTGGAAACTGTTTTTT
>.|TRBV11-3|.|TRBJ1-1
CASSPTRNTEAFF
TGTGCCAGCAGCCCGACACGGAACACTGAAGCTTTCTTT
>.|TRBV5-4|TRBD1|TRBJ2-2
CASSWKTGFSGSGELFF
TGTGCCAGCAGCTGGAAGACAGGGTTTAGTGGCTCCGGGGAGCTGTTTTTT
>.|TRBV18|.|TRBJ1-1
CASSPNMNTEAFF
TGTGCCAGCTCACCGAACATGAACACTGAAGCTTTCTTT
>.|TRBV6-1|TRBD1|TRBJ1-1
CASSERGQGRTEAFF
TGTGCCAGCAGTGAGAGGGGACAGGGGCGTACTGAAGCTTTCTTT
>few|TRBV6-5|.|TRBJ2-7
CASSSQVYEQYF
TGTGCCAGCAGTTCTCAGGTCTACGAGCAGTACTTC
>.|TRBV7-3|TRBD2|TRBJ2-5
CASSPLPGLVPKETQYF
TGTGCCAGCAGCCCCCTTCCGGGACTAGTACCCAAAGAGACCCAGTACTTC
>.|TRBV28|.|TRBJ2-2
CASSLSAALNTGELFF
TGTGCCAGCAGTTTATCAGCGGCCTTAAACACCGGGGAGCTGTTTTTT
>few|TRBV5-1|.|TRBJ2-1
CASSLDRGRPMFF
TGCGCCAGCAGCTTGGATCGAGGGAGACCCATGTTCTTC
>.|TRBV27|.|TRBJ1-2
CASSLTANYGYTF
TGTGCCAGCAGTCTGACAGCTAACTATGGCTACACCTTC
>.|TRBV4-1|TRBD2|TRBJ2-3
CASSRTLQAGGSTDTQYF
TGCGCCAGCAGCCGGACGCTCCAGGCGGGGGGAAGCACAGATACGCAGTATTTT
>.|TRBV6-2/TRBV6-3|TRBD1|TRBJ1-2
CASSSTGDYGYTF
TGTGCCAGCAGTTCTACAGGGGACTATGGCTACACCTTC
>many|TRBV12-3/TRBV12-4|TRBD1|TRBJ2-5
CASSPGQGEYF
TGTGCCAGCAGTCCGGGACAGGGGGAGTACTTC
>few|TRBV18|.|TRBJ1-2
CASSPREGASYGYTF
TGTGCCAGCTCACCACGGGAAGGGGCCTCCTATGGCTACACCTTC
>once|TRBV30|TRBD1|TRBJ1-5
CAWQTGNSNQPQHF
TGTGCCTGGCAGACAGGGAATAGCAATCAGCCCCAGCATTTT
>.|TRBV3-1/TRBV3-2|TRBD1|TRBJ2-5
CASRGTGNMETQYF
TGTGCCAGCAGAGGGACAGGCAACATGGAGACCCAGTACTTC
>.|TRBV9|.|TRBJ2-6
CASSLIQGSGANVLTF
TGTGCCAGCAGCCTTATTCAGGGTTCTGGGGCCAACGTCCTGACTTTC
>once|TRBV10-2|TRBD2|TRBJ2-7
CARNRTSGDYEQYF
TGCGCCAGGAATCGGACTAGCGGGGACTACGAGCAGTACTTC
>.|TRBV7-2|.|TRBJ1-5
CASSLFAGSNQPQHF
TGTGCCAGTAGCTTATTTGCAGGTAGCAATCAGCCCCAGCATTTT
>.|TRBV28|TRBD2|TRBJ2-1
CASSPKLAVSYNEQFF
TGTGCCAGCAGTCCTAAGCTAGCGGTCTCCTACAATGAGCAGTTCTTC
>.|TRBV19|.|TRBJ2-6
CASRKRGAGANVLTF
TGTGCCAGTAGAAAAAGGGGCGCCGGGGCCAACGTCCTGACTTTC
>once|TRBV19|TRBD1|TRBJ2-2
CARPRMNLTGQKVTGELFF
TGTGCCAGACCTAGAATGAACCTAACGGGACAGAAGGTAACCGGGGAGCTGTTTTTT
>few|TRBV12-3/TRBV12-4|.|TRBJ2-1
CASTPRAGNEQFF
TGTGCCAGCACCCCGAGGGCTGGGAATGAGCAGTTCTTC
>few|TRBV7-6|TRBD1|TRBJ1-6
CASSLAAGGSYNSPLHF
TGTGCCAGCAGCTTAGCCGCAGGGGGATCCTATAATTCACCCCTCCACTTT
>.|TRBV13|.|TRBJ2-5
CASSLTGRETQYF
TGTGCCAGCAGCTTGACAGGGAGGGAGACCCAGTACTTC